The 21 T cell receptor beta chains below come from one sample, sequenced in a study of technical replicates of blood from a few donors. Produced via immunoSEQ multiplex PCR; TCRdb's table is partial and in-frame only. The sample contains 80,000 or so clones, 95% to 97% of which appear only once. Source material: T cells isolated from PBMCs. The receptors originated from a human donor in good health.

This chain connects TRBV7-9 to TRBJ2-1, with 13 bases aligning to TRBD2. CDR1 is SEHNR, CDR2 FQNEAQ, per germline (reference sequence). The CDR3 sequence is 18 residues long. V dropped 5 bases and J dropped 2; count of bases not matched to a gene: 9. CDR3 DNA sequence: TGTGCCAGCAGCACAGTATTAGGGACTAGCGGGACCTACAATGAGCAGTTCTTC. The encoded protein is CASSTVLGTSGTYNEQFF.

This rearrangement joins TRBV27 to TRBJ1-5; D gene uncertain. The CDR3 has 11 residues. Germline V lookup: CDR1 MNHEY, CDR2 SMNVEV (reference sequence). Between the trimmed V and J ends, which lost 6 bases and 4 bases, there was a span of 4 bases. CDR3 sequence reads: CASSTNQPQHF. CDR3 bases: TGTGCCAGCAGCACAAATCAGCCCCAGCATTTT.

This clone has just a few counts. V and J are TRBV28 and TRBJ1-5; 12 bases align to TRBD1. CDR1 is MDHEN and CDR2 is SYDVKM in the germline V gene. The V gene end was trimmed by 3 bases and the J gene end by 7 bases; junction bases not matched to a gene: 16. CDR3 size: 19 residues. DNA for the CDR3: TGTGCCAGCAGTTTCAATTTACCGGGACAGGGGGCGTTCGGGCAGCCCCAGCATTTT. This codes for CASSFNLPGQGAFGQPQHF.

On this clone itself: Other DNA variants within this sample encode the same CDR3. The chain couples TRBV2 to TRBJ2-7; 8 bases line up with TRBD1. V shed 2 bases and J 4 bases; nucleotides not matched to a gene: 4. The CDR3 is made up of 14 amino acids. The germline V gene encodes CDR1 SNHLY and CDR2 FYNNEI. As DNA, the CDR3 is TGTGCCAGCAGTGAACAGGGGGCGCGTTACGAGCAGTACTTC. It encodes CASSEQGARYEQYF.

The gene calls are TRBV27 and TRBJ2-7; D gene unclear. Trimming cost V 0 bases and J 3 bases, with 12 bases left between them. Germline-derived CDR1 and CDR2 are MNHEY and SMNVEV (reference sequence). This CDR3 spans 15 amino acids. This CDR3 is CASSLSAVEFYEQYF. The CDR3, as DNA: TGTGCCAGCAGTTTATCGGCGGTCGAGTTCTACGAGCAGTACTTC.

The chain couples TRBV29-1 to TRBJ1-6, with TRBD1 as a possible D gene (6 bases). Between the trimmed V and J ends, which lost 6 bases and 7 bases, there was a span of 13 bases. Germline CDR1 is SQVTM and CDR2 is ANQGSEA. The CDR3 is made up of 13 amino acids. The CDR3 here is CSVGTGPNSPLHF. CDR3 DNA: TGCAGCGTAGGAACAGGGCCCAATTCACCCCTCCACTTT. Full variable domain (missing parts from reference TRBV29-1 and TRBJ1-6): SAVISQKPSRDICQRGTSLTIQCQVDSQVTMMFWYRQQPGQSLTLIATANQGSEATYESGFVIDKFPISRPNLTFSTLTVSNMSPEDSSIYLCSVGTGPNSPLHFGNGTRLTVT.

This chain uses TRBV6-6 with TRBJ2-7, with TRBD2 matching over 13 bases. The CDR3 consists of 16 residues. V shed 0 bases and J 5 bases; nucleotides not matched to a gene: 4. CDR1 and CDR2 (germline): MNHNY, SVGAGI (reference sequence). CDR3 bases: TGTGCCAGCAGTTACTCGCGGACTAGCGGGAGTGACGAGCAGTACTTC. This encodes CASSYSRTSGSDEQYF.

This clone was recorded only once. The chain recombines TRBV29-1 with TRBJ2-5, with 14 bases aligning to TRBD2. V lost 4 bases and J lost 4; bases outside the gene matches: 8. The CDR3 spans 16 residues. CDR1 and CDR2 (germline): SQVTM, ANQGSEA. The CDR3, as DNA: TGCAGCGTTGCGGGACTAGCGGGGGCCCCCCGAGAGACCCAGTACTTC. Amino acids: CSVAGLAGAPRETQYF.

The chain recombines TRBV11-3 with TRBJ2-7, with TRBD2 identical over 9 bases. CDR1 and CDR2 (germline): SGHNT, YENEEA. This CDR3 is 15 amino acids long. Trimming took 3 bases from V and 7 from J; bases not matched to a gene: 10. CDR3 in amino acids: CASSFSGSLFGEQYF. In DNA form, the CDR3 reads TGTGCCAGCAGCTTTAGCGGGAGTCTTTTTGGGGAGCAGTACTTC.

This chain uses TRBV7-9 with TRBJ1-2; 9 bases line up with TRBD1. Germline V gives CDR1 SEHNR, CDR2 FQNEAQ (reference sequence). This CDR3 is 19 amino acids long. With V trimmed by 2 bases and J by 4 bases, 17 bases remained unmatched. The CDR3, as DNA: TGTGCCAGCAGCTTAAGGGGGTTGACGGGACAGGGCGGAGGCTATGGCTACACCTTC. Translation: CASSLRGLTGQGGGYGYTF.

This chain uses TRBV15 with TRBJ2-1; tentatively, D is TRBD2 (6 bases). Germline assignment: CDR1 LNHNV and CDR2 YYDKDF (reference sequence). Between the trimmed V and J ends, which lost 3 bases and 4 bases, there was a span of 13 bases. CDR3 size: 15 residues. The CDR3 loop is CATSSRTTGYNEQFF. CDR3 nucleotide sequence: TGTGCCACCAGCAGCAGGACTACCGGGTACAATGAGCAGTTCTTC.

This clone occurred a few times. The V gene is TRBV5-1, the J gene TRBJ1-5; possibly TRBD1 for D (6 bases). The CDR3 contains 15 residues. Germline V CDR1 and CDR2: SGHRS, YFSETQ. V was shortened by 0 bases and J by 5 bases, with 12 bases between the two germline ends. The CDR3, as DNA: TGCGCCAGCAGCTTGGGGCAGGGGCCTCATCAGCCCCAGCATTTT. The encoded protein is CASSLGQGPHQPQHF.

V and J are TRBV6-1 and TRBJ1-3, with no clear D. CDR3 size: 15 residues. Germline V gene data show CDR1 as MNHNS and CDR2 as SASEGT. Trimming took 2 bases from V and 2 from J, leaving 10 bases between them. DNA for the CDR3: TGTGCCAGCAGTGAATTGGGTGCGGCTGGAAACACCATATATTTT. This encodes CASSELGAAGNTIYF.

V is TRBV6-5 and J is TRBJ2-7; TRBD1 matches 8 bases. The CDR3 extends over 15 amino acids. CDR1 and CDR2 from the germline V gene are MNHEY and SVGAGI. V trimming: 0 bases; J trimming: 6 bases; junction bases outside the gene matches: 7. The CDR3 DNA sequence: TGTGCCAGCAGTTACTCCTCAGGGGGCGGTTCCGAGCAGTACTTC. Translating gives CASSYSSGGGSEQYF.

This rearrangement joins TRBV4-1 to TRBJ2-3, with 9 bases lining up with TRBD2. V was clipped by 4 bases and J by 2 bases; unmatched bases: 7. This CDR3 spans 16 amino acids. CDR1 MGHRA and CDR2 YSYEKL come from the germline V gene. The CDR3, as DNA: TGCGCCAGCAGCCCGGTGGCGGGAGGGTACACAGATACGCAGTATTTT. Its translation is CASSPVAGGYTDTQYF.

The chain has TRBV5-4 and TRBJ2-5; perhaps TRBD1 as D (7 bases). This CDR3 contains 14 residues. The germline V gene encodes CDR1 SGHNT and CDR2 YYREEE (reference sequence). The V gene lost 1 base and the J gene lost 4 bases, with 11 bases spanning the gap. As DNA, the CDR3 is TGTGCCAGCAGCTTGCCAGGGGGGACAGAGACCCAGTACTTC. Protein: CASSLPGGTETQYF.

The chain recombines TRBV5-5 with TRBJ2-7; D is perhaps TRBD1 (6 bases). The CDR3 contains 14 residues. V was pared by 0 bases and J by 1 base, with 8 bases between. Germline loops: CDR1 SGHKS, CDR2 YYEKEE (reference sequence). The CDR3 region has the DNA TGTGCCAGCAGCTTGGTAGGGGGTTCCTACGAGCAGTACTTC. This gives the protein CASSLVGGSYEQYF.

The chain links TRBV28 to TRBJ1-1; possible D gene TRBD1, 5 bases. Germline-derived CDR1 and CDR2 are MDHEN and SYDVKM. The CDR3 is 14 amino acids. Trimming cost V 6 bases and J 1 base, with 12 bases left between them. The CDR3 spells CASRTDWQNTEAFF. CDR3 nucleotide sequence: TGTGCCAGCAGGACAGACTGGCAGAACACTGAAGCTTTCTTT.

The rearrangement links TRBV30 to TRBJ2-3; no clear D. The CDR3 is 12 residues long. V was trimmed by 0 bases and J by 10 bases, leaving 11 bases between them. CDR1 is GTSNPN and CDR2 is SVGIG in the germline V gene (reference sequence). In nucleotides, the CDR3 is TGTGCCTGGAGTGTACAGATAGAAGCGCAGTATTTT. It is translated as CAWSVQIEAQYF.

CDR3 sequence: CASSSGDRGANVLTF. The CDR3 DNA is TGCGCCAGCAGCTCGGGGGACCGAGGGGCCAACGTCCTGACTTTC. The V call is TRBV5-1, the J call TRBJ2-6, with a possible D match to TRBD2 (6 bases). V dropped 3 bases and J dropped 4 bases, with 11 bases sitting between them. The CDR3 loop spans 15 amino acids. Per the germline V gene, CDR1 is SGHRS and CDR2 is YFSETQ.

This sequence joins TRBV28 and TRBJ1-5; a weak D match, TRBD1 (5 bases). Trimming left V 11 bases short and J 2 bases short, with 13 bases between. CDR3 length: 13 amino acids. The germline V gene has CDR1 MDHEN and CDR2 SYDVKM. CDR3 residues: CAANWGGNQPQHF. CDR3 nucleotides: TGTGCCGCAAACTGGGGGGGCAATCAGCCCCAGCATTTT.